The 15 T cell receptor beta chains listed next were all sequenced from one sample in a study of control samples from healthy donors and cancer patients. Here immunoSEQ multiplex PCR was the method, and the copy in TCRdb shows in-frame clones only, minus some. This table holds approximately 190,000 clones, around 90% found once. The sample taken for sequencing was blood. Receptor source: a man aged 25 to 40 in good health.

The chain has TRBV15 and TRBJ2-4; tentatively, D is TRBD1 or TRBD2 (5 bases each). CDR3 size: 16 residues. Germline V gene sequence: CDR1 LNHNV, CDR2 YYDKDF (reference sequence). V was cut by 0 bases and J by 4 bases, with 13 bases left in between. The CDR3 DNA reads as TGTGCCACCAGCAGAGATTTGGGGGTTGAAAAAAACATTCAGTACTTC. It codes for CATSRDLGVEKNIQYF.

The genes are TRBV6-5 and TRBJ1-2; TRBD1 matches 8 bases. This CDR3 is 14 amino acids long. J lost 3 bases, V lost 6 bases, and 6 bases had no gene match. Germline V gene sequence: CDR1 MNHEY, CDR2 SVGAGI. The DNA for the CDR3 is TGTGCCAGCAGACAGACAGGGGAGGACTATGGCTACACCTTC. This codes for CASRQTGEDYGYTF.

This clone has only one observation. The V call is TRBV4-1, the J call TRBJ1-2; perhaps TRBD1 as D (5 bases). CDR3 length: 16 amino acids. Trimming cost V 0 bases and J 4 bases, with 15 bases left between them. Per germline, CDR1 MGHRA and CDR2 YSYEKL. The CDR3 is CASSQDPGSGRYGYTF. CDR3 sequence (DNA): TGCGCCAGCAGCCAAGACCCGGGGTCGGGACGCTATGGCTACACCTTC.

V usage is TRBV12-3 or TRBV12-4 and J usage is TRBJ2-1, with D tentatively TRBD1 (5 bases). The V gene lost 6 bases and the J gene lost 10 bases, with 10 bases spanning the gap. The length of the CDR3 is 11 residues. In nucleotides, the CDR3 is TGTGCCAGCAGCCTAAGGGGAGAGCAGTTCTTC. It codes for CASSLRGEQFF.

The V gene is TRBV7-9, the J gene TRBJ2-1; D gene unclear. Trimming removed 2 bases at V and 5 bases at J, with 16 bases between. The CDR3 has 16 amino acids. Per germline, CDR1 SEHNR and CDR2 FQNEAQ (reference sequence). The CDR3 loop is CASSLLGIPTHNEQFF. The CDR3 bases are TGTGCCAGCAGCTTATTAGGGATCCCCACACACAATGAGCAGTTCTTC.

This clone occurred a few times. The V call is TRBV5-6, the J call TRBJ2-7; TRBD1 matches at 8 bases. V gave up 0 bases and J gave up 0 bases; unmatched junction bases: 11. Germline V CDR1 and CDR2: SGHDT, YYEEEE. The CDR3 spans 18 residues. In DNA, the CDR3 is TGTGCCAGCAGCTTGGAGGGGTTGAGGACAGGGAGCTCCTACGAGCAGTACTTC. Translation: CASSLEGLRTGSSYEQYF.

The DNA for the CDR3 is TGTGCCACCAGCAGAGGTACAGGGATTCACGAGCAGTACTTC. As protein: CATSRGTGIHEQYF. The chain has TRBV15 and TRBJ2-7; a weak D match, TRBD1 (6 bases). The germline gives CDR1 LNHNV, CDR2 YYDKDF (reference sequence). The CDR3 covers 14 residues. V lost 1 base, J lost 5 bases, and 12 bases lay in between.

The gene calls are TRBV2 and TRBJ2-3; 12 nucleotides align to TRBD2. Germline CDR1 reads SNHLY; CDR2 reads FYNNEI. CDR3 length: 16 residues. Unmatched junction bases numbered 6, after V lost 6 bases and J lost 2 bases. In nucleotides, the CDR3 is TGTGCCAGCAGCAAACTAGCGGGGGGTCTCACAGATACGCAGTATTTT. It specifies CASSKLAGGLTDTQYF.

The CDR3, as DNA: TGTGCCAGCAGCTTTCAAGCGAACACCGGGGAGCTGTTTTTT. Translation: CASSFQANTGELFF. The chain employs TRBV5-5 and TRBJ2-2; no clear D. V was shortened by 2 bases and J by 0 bases, with 5 bases between the two germline ends. Looked up from germline, CDR1 is SGHKS and CDR2 is YYEKEE (reference sequence). This CDR3 contains 14 residues.

V usage is TRBV6-1 and J usage is TRBJ2-3, with D unclear. The germline V gene encodes CDR1 MNHNS and CDR2 SASEGT. This CDR3 contains 15 residues. The ends were cut back, 0 bases at V and 1 base at J, with 8 bases in the middle. CDR3 sequence reads: CASSEANVGTDTQYF. Written as DNA, the CDR3 is TGTGCCAGCAGTGAAGCGAACGTGGGCACAGATACGCAGTATTTT.

The chain uses TRBV10-3 and TRBJ2-7; TRBD1 aligns across 7 bases. V shed 6 bases, J shed 4 bases, and the junction held 6 bases outside the gene matches. This CDR3 is 13 amino acids long. Germline V gene lookup returns CDR1 ENHRY and CDR2 SYGVKD. CDR3 sequence (DNA): TGTGCCATCAGAAGGCTACAGGGGTACGAGCAGTACTTC. It codes for CAIRRLQGYEQYF.

In DNA, the CDR3 is TGTGCCAGCAGCCGTTGGGGAACTGAAGCTTTCTTT. The encoded protein is CASSRWGTEAFF. The gene calls are TRBV5-6 and TRBJ1-1; unclear D gene. The germline V gene encodes CDR1 SGHDT and CDR2 YYEEEE. V was pared by 4 bases and J by 5 bases, with 9 bases between. The CDR3 is made up of 12 amino acids.

The chain uses TRBV7-2 and TRBJ2-1; D is unresolved. Trimming removed 7 bases at V and 0 bases at J, with 10 bases between. Germline lookup yields CDR1 SGHTA and CDR2 FQGNSA. CDR3 length: 14 amino acids. The CDR3 is CASNPNPSYNEQFF. The CDR3 DNA reads as TGTGCCAGCAACCCCAACCCCTCCTACAATGAGCAGTTCTTC.

The V gene is TRBV6-2 or TRBV6-3, the J gene TRBJ2-7; D not certain. There are 16 residues in the CDR3. Trimming removed 0 bases at V and 3 bases at J, with 15 bases between. Germline values: CDR1 MNHEY, CDR2 SVGEGT. CDR3 amino acids: CASSYSGVTGLYEQYF. The CDR3 nucleotides read TGTGCCAGCAGTTACTCAGGTGTGACGGGCCTCTACGAGCAGTACTTC.

With regard to this clone: Additional DNA sequences in this sample encode the identical CDR3. The chain uses TRBV11-2 and TRBJ1-3; D call uncertain. V was trimmed by 1 base and J by 0 bases, leaving 7 bases between them. The CDR3 is 15 residues long. Germline CDR1 and CDR2: SGHAT and FQNNGV. CDR3 protein: CASSLGGDSGNTIYF. CDR3 DNA: TGTGCCAGCAGCTTAGGGGGAGACTCTGGAAACACCATATATTTT.